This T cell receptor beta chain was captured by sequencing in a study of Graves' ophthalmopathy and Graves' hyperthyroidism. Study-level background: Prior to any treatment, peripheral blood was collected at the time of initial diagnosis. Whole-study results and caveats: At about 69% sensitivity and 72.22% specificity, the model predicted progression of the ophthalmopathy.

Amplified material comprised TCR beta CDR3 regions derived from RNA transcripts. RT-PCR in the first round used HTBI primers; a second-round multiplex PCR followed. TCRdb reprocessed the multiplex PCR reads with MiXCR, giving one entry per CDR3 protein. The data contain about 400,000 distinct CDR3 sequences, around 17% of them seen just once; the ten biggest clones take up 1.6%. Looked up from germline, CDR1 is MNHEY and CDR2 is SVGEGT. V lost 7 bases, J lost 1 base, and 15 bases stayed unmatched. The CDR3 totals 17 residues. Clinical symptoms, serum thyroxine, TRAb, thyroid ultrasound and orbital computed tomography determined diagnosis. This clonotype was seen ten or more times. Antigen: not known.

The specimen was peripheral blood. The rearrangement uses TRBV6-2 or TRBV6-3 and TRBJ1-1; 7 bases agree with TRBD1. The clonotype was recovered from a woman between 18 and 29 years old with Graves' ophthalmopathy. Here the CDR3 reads CASNPLKLTGANTEAFF. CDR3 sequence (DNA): TGTGCCAGCAACCCATTGAAACTAACAGGGGCGAACACTGAAGCTTTCTTT.